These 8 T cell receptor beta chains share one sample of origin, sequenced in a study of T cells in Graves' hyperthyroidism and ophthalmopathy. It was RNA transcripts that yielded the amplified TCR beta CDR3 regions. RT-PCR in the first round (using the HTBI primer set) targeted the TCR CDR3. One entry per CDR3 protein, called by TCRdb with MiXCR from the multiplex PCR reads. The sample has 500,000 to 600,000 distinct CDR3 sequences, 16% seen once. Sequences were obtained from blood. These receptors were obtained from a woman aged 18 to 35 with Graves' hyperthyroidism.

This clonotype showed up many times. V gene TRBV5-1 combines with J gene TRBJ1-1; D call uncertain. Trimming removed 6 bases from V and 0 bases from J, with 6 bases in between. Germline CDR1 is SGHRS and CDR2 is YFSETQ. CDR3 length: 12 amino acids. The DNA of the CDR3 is TGCGCCAGCATCGGATTGAACACTGAAGCTTTCTTT. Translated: CASIGLNTEAFF.

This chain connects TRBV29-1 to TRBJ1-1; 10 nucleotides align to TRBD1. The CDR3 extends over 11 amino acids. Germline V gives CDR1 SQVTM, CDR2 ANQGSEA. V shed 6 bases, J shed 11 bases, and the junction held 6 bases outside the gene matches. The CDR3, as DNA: TGCAGCGTGGGACTGGACAGGGGGGCTTTCTTT. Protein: CSVGLDRGAFF.

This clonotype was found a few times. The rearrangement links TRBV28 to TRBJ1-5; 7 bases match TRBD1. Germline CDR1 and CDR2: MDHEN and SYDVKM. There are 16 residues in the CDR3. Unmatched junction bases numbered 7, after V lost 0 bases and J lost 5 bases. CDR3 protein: CASSLWADRTYQPQHF. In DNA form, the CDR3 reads TGTGCCAGCAGTTTATGGGCGGACAGGACCTATCAGCCCCAGCATTTT.

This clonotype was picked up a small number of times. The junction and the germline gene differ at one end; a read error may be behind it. CDR3 sequence reads: CASAVAPEAFF. In nucleotides, the CDR3 is TGCGCCAGCGCTGTTGCTCCTGAAGCTTTCTTT. The J gene is TRBJ1-1, the V gene TRBV2; the D is unclear. The germline V gene has CDR1 SNHLY and CDR2 FYNNEI. The CDR3 loop spans 11 amino acids.

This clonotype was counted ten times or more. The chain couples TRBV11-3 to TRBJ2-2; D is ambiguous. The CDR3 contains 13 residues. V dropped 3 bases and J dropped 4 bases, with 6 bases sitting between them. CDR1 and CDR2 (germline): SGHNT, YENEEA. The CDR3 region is CASSFRLTGELFF. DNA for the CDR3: TGTGCCAGCAGCTTTCGTCTCACCGGGGAGCTGTTTTTT.

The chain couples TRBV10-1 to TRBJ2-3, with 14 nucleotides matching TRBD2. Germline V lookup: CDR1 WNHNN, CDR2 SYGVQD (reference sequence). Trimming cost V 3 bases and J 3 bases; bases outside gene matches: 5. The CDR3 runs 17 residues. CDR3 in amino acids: CASSDYWTSGRTDTQYF. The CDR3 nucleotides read TGCGCCAGCAGTGATTATTGGACTAGCGGGAGGACAGATACGCAGTATTTT.

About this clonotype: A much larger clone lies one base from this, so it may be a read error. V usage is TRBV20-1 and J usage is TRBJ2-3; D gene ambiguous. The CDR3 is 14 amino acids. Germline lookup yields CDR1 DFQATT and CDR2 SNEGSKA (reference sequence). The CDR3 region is CSATGPPFTDTRYF. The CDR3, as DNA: TGCAGTGCTACCGGACCGCCTTTCACAGATACGCGGTATTTT.

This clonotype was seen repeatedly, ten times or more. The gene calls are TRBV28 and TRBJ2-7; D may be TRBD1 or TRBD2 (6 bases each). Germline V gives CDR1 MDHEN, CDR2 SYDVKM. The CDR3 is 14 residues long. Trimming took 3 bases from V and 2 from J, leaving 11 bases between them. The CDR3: CASSLPGGPYEQYF. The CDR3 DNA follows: TGTGCCAGCAGTTTGCCCGGGGGCCCCTACGAGCAGTACTTC.